This entry lists 23 T cell receptor beta chains sequenced from one sample in a study of shared clonotypes between healthy human individuals. Measured with immunoSEQ multiplex PCR; TCRdb has only the in-frame clones, and not every one. The table includes about 2.3 million clones, 85% to 95% detected once. The sequencing sample was made of naive CD4+ T cells from PBMCs. Regarding subset: CD45RA+ positively selected. All receptors come from a man aged 18 to 35 in good health. Some clones in this sample may be carry-over from other donors' samples.

V is TRBV7-2 and J is TRBJ2-3; D remains ambiguous. The germline V gene encodes CDR1 SGHTA and CDR2 FQGNSA. The ends were cut back, 6 bases at V and 2 bases at J, with 12 bases in the middle. CDR3 length: 14 residues. The CDR3 nucleotides are TGTGCCAGCAGGCAGATGAGAGCCACAGATACGCAGTATTTT. This gives the protein CASRQMRATDTQYF.

The J gene is TRBJ2-5, the V gene TRBV18; the D gene is possibly TRBD1 (5 bases). V was trimmed by 2 bases and J by 4 bases, leaving 11 bases between them. Germline-derived CDR1 and CDR2 are KGHSH and LQKENI. This CDR3 is built from 14 residues. The CDR3 protein is CASSPVRAPETQYF. CDR3 nucleotides: TGTGCCAGCTCACCAGTCAGGGCACCAGAGACCCAGTACTTC.

As concerns this clone: The same CDR3 also results from other DNA sequences found in this sample. The chain employs TRBV11-3 and TRBJ2-7; the D is unclear. V shed 1 base and J shed 6 bases, with 10 bases lying between them. This CDR3 comprises 13 residues. The germline V gene encodes CDR1 SGHNT and CDR2 YENEEA. CDR3 nucleotides: TGTGCCAGCAGCTTAGCCCCTGGTCGCGAGCAGTACTTC. It encodes CASSLAPGREQYF.

This clone was seen just once. The rearrangement joins TRBV7-6 to TRBJ2-1, with no clear D. The CDR3 length is 16 residues. In germline, CDR1 is SGHVS, CDR2 FNYEAQ. Trimming left V 7 bases short and J 3 bases short, with 19 bases between. The CDR3 is CASTHDAGISYNEQFF. CDR3 sequence (DNA): TGTGCCAGCACCCACGACGCCGGCATCAGCTACAATGAGCAGTTCTTC.

The chain joins TRBV4-1 to TRBJ1-5; D ambiguous. Trimming took off 2 bases at V and 2 bases at J, with 4 bases between the two ends. Germline CDR1 MGHRA, CDR2 YSYEKL. There are 13 residues in the CDR3. The CDR3: CASSQSRNQPQHF. The CDR3 bases are TGCGCCAGCAGCCAATCCCGCAATCAGCCCCAGCATTTT.

The rearrangement uses TRBV4-1 and TRBJ2-3, with TRBD2 matching 10 bases. From germline, CDR1 is MGHRA and CDR2 YSYEKL. The CDR3 sequence is 16 residues long. V was pared by 1 base and J by 6 bases, with 7 bases of the junction left unmatched. The CDR3 protein is CASSQGPLAGVDTQYF. The CDR3 DNA sequence: TGCGCCAGCAGCCAAGGTCCGCTAGCGGGAGTGGATACGCAGTATTTT.

The table lists this clone with a count of one. This chain joins TRBV6-6 and TRBJ2-3, with D uncertain. Germline V gene sequence: CDR1 MNHNY, CDR2 SVGAGI (reference sequence). V was cut by 3 bases and J by 0 bases, with 7 bases left in between. The CDR3 runs 14 residues. This CDR3 reads CASSYTKSTDTQYF. CDR3 nucleotides: TGTGCCAGCAGTTATACCAAAAGCACAGATACGCAGTATTTT.

The rearrangement links TRBV7-3 to TRBJ1-2, with 8 positions matching TRBD1. The CDR3 has 13 amino acids. Trimming removed 0 bases from V and 9 bases from J; junction bases left unmatched: 3. From germline, CDR1 is SGHTA and CDR2 FQGTGA. CDR3 sequence: CASSLTTGGSYTF. The CDR3 DNA is TGTGCCAGCAGCTTAACTACAGGGGGTAGCTACACCTTC. Supplemented by reference TRBV7-3 and TRBJ1-2, the full variable domain reads GAGVSQTPSNKVTEKGKYVELRCDPISGHTALYWYRQSLGQGPEFLIYFQGTGAADDSGLPNDRFFAVRPEGSVSTLKIQRTERGDSAVYLCASSLTTGGSYTFGSGTRLTVV.

The chain uses TRBV19 and TRBJ2-7; 7 bases are shared with TRBD2. V was clipped by 5 bases and J by 2 bases; unmatched bases: 15. Germline CDR1 and CDR2: LNHDA and SQIVND (reference sequence). CDR3 length equals 17 residues. This CDR3 is CASSPHGRRRETYEQYF. The DNA for the CDR3 is TGTGCCAGTAGTCCCCATGGGAGACGGCGGGAGACCTACGAGCAGTACTTC.

The V and J genes are TRBV13 and TRBJ1-2, with 8 bases lining up with TRBD1. Losses at the gene ends were 3 bases for V and 2 bases for J; bases not matched to a gene: 5. CDR1 is PRHDT, CDR2 FYEKMQ, per germline (reference sequence). The CDR3 runs 15 residues. The CDR3 nucleotides are TGTGCCAGCAGCTTCTCGGGACAGGTAAACTATGGCTACACCTTC. This codes for CASSFSGQVNYGYTF.

The chain recombines TRBV27 with TRBJ2-1; D is ambiguous. V lost 0 bases and J 6 bases, leaving 9 bases between the germline ends. Per the germline V gene, CDR1 is MNHEY and CDR2 is SMNVEV (reference sequence). The CDR3 totals 14 residues. The CDR3 coding sequence is TGTGCCAGCAGTTTATCAGGACGCATCAATGAGCAGTTCTTC. Translated: CASSLSGRINEQFF.

The gene calls are TRBV28 and TRBJ1-5; TRBD1 might be the D (5 bases). Trimming stripped 3 bases from V and 7 bases from J, with 13 bases between. Germline V gene sequence: CDR1 MDHEN, CDR2 SYDVKM. This CDR3 is 14 amino acids long. The chain's CDR3 is CASSFVQGGQPQHF. CDR3 bases: TGTGCCAGCAGTTTCGTCCAGGGTGGGCAGCCCCAGCATTTT.

V usage is TRBV11-3 and J usage is TRBJ2-1; D may be TRBD1 or TRBD2 (5 bases each). The CDR3 loop spans 15 amino acids. The germline CDR1 and CDR2 sequences are SGHNT and YENEEA. The V gene lost 1 base and the J gene lost 7 bases, with 14 bases spanning the gap. Here the CDR3 reads CASSLGPQGGNEQFF. CDR3 coding DNA: TGTGCCAGCAGCTTAGGCCCCCAGGGCGGGAATGAGCAGTTCTTC.

CDR3 loop: CASSSIQRLYNEQFF. The DNA for the CDR3 is TGTGCCAGCAGTTCGATCCAGCGGCTATACAATGAGCAGTTCTTC. The chain links TRBV28 to TRBJ2-1; D possibly corresponds to TRBD2 (5 bases). There are 15 residues in the CDR3. V lost 4 bases and J lost 4, with 14 bases in between. Looked up from germline, CDR1 is MDHEN and CDR2 is SYDVKM. The full variable domain, in which reference TRBV28 and TRBJ2-1 provide the parts outside the CDR3, is DVKVTQSSRYLVKRTGEKVFLECVQDMDHENMFWYRQDPGLGLRLIYFSYDVKMKEKGDIPEGYSVSREKKERFSLILESASTNQTSMYLCASSSIQRLYNEQFFGPGTRLTVL.

J is TRBJ2-3 and V is TRBV6-6; D is ambiguous. The germline gives CDR1 MNHNY, CDR2 SVGAGI (reference sequence). This CDR3 has 13 amino acids. The V gene lost 5 bases and the J gene lost 3 bases, with 9 bases spanning the gap. DNA of the CDR3: TGTGCCAGCAGTCCCCTAGGTACAGATACGCAGTATTTT. Its protein is CASSPLGTDTQYF.

This clone came up once. J is TRBJ2-2 and V is TRBV27, with D uncertain. The V end was cut by 1 base, the J end by 3 bases, with 15 bases between. CDR1 is MNHEY and CDR2 is SMNVEV in the germline V gene (reference sequence). The length of the CDR3 is 17 residues. CDR3 sequence reads: CASSLWKWGGDTGELFF. The CDR3 DNA is TGTGCCAGCAGTTTATGGAAGTGGGGTGGGGACACCGGGGAGCTGTTTTTT.

The rearrangement joins TRBV29-1 to TRBJ2-7; a possible D gene is TRBD1 (6 bases). The CDR3 extends over 13 amino acids. CDR1 and CDR2 from the germline V gene are SQVTM and ANQGSEA. With 4 bases removed from V and 3 bases from J, the gap between germline ends came to 13 bases. DNA of the CDR3: TGCAGCGTTGCCCTGGGACAATACTACGAGCAGTACTTC. Amino acid sequence: CSVALGQYYEQYF.

The V call is TRBV5-6, the J call TRBJ2-3, with TRBD2 matching 8 bases. This CDR3 contains 15 residues. Unmatched junction bases numbered 1, after V lost 1 base and J lost 0 bases. Germline CDR1 SGHDT, CDR2 YYEEEE. In DNA form, the CDR3 reads TGTGCCAGCAGCTTGCGGGGGGGCAGCACAGATACGCAGTATTTT. Translating it yields CASSLRGGSTDTQYF.

J is TRBJ1-2 and V is TRBV5-1; TRBD1 might be the D (5 bases). Germline lookup yields CDR1 SGHRS and CDR2 YFSETQ. V dropped 4 bases and J dropped 6 bases, with 16 bases sitting between them. The CDR3 is 14 residues long. The CDR3 here is CASSSSSGRDGYTF. CDR3 DNA sequence: TGCGCCAGCAGCAGCTCCTCAGGGAGGGATGGCTACACCTTC.

V and J are TRBV5-4 and TRBJ1-2; unclear D gene. Germline CDR1 and CDR2: SGHNT and YYREEE (reference sequence). CDR3 length: 12 amino acids. V lost 4 bases to trimming and J lost 9 bases, with 13 bases between them. DNA of the CDR3: TGTGCCAGCAGCCAACCCAGGAGTAGCTACACCTTC. Encoded protein: CASSQPRSSYTF.

The J gene is TRBJ1-5, the V gene TRBV11-3, with D unresolved. Trimming cost V 1 base and J 7 bases, with 14 bases left between them. There are 15 residues in the CDR3. CDR1 and CDR2 (germline): SGHNT, YENEEA. CDR3: CASSLGRLPGQPQHF. DNA for the CDR3: TGTGCCAGCAGCTTAGGTCGGCTTCCAGGACAGCCCCAGCATTTT.

V is TRBV18 and J is TRBJ1-2, with 10 nucleotides matching TRBD1. J lost 3 bases, V lost 3 bases, and 4 bases had no gene match. This CDR3 is 15 amino acids long. CDR1 is KGHSH, CDR2 LQKENI, per germline. The CDR3 region has the DNA TGTGCCAGCTCACCGATAGACAGGGGGCACTATGGCTACACCTTC. Amino acid sequence: CASSPIDRGHYGYTF.

Of note for this clone: Additional DNA sequences in this sample encode the identical CDR3. V usage is TRBV28 and J usage is TRBJ2-2; 7 nucleotides match TRBD2. J gave up 4 bases and V 7 bases, and 9 bases lay outside the gene matches. Germline V CDR1 and CDR2: MDHEN, SYDVKM. The CDR3 has 15 amino acids. CDR3: CASTSGGSGTGELFF. CDR3 sequence (DNA): TGTGCCAGCACCTCGGGGGGTTCCGGCACCGGGGAGCTGTTTTTT.